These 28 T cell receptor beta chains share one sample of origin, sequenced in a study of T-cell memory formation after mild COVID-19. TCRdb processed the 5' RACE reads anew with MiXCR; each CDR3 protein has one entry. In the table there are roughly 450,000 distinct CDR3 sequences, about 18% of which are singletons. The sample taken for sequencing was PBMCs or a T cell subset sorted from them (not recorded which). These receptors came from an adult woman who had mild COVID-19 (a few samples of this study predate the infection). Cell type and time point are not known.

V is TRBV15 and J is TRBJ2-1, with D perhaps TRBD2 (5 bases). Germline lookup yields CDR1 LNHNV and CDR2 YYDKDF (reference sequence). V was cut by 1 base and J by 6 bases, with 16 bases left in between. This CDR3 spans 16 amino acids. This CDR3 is CATSRVEVTRLNEQFF. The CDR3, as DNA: TGTGCCACCAGCAGAGTGGAGGTGACTCGTCTCAATGAGCAGTTCTTC.

The CDR3 DNA is TGTGCCAGCAGCCAAGAAGGAACAGGGAGCAATGAGCAGTTCTTC. Its translation: CASSQEGTGSNEQFF. The V gene is TRBV4-2, the J gene TRBJ2-1; the D gene is possibly TRBD1 (6 bases). V lost 0 bases and J lost 6, with 12 bases in between. The length of the CDR3 is 15 residues. From germline, CDR1 is LGHNA and CDR2 YNFKEQ.

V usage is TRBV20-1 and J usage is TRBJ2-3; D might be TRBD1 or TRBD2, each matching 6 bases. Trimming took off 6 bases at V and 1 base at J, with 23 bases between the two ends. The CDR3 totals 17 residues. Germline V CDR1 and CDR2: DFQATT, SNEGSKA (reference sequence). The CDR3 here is CSADNRRLEGGTDTQYF. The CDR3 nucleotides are TGCAGTGCCGATAACCGACGACTAGAGGGGGGCACAGATACGCAGTATTTT.

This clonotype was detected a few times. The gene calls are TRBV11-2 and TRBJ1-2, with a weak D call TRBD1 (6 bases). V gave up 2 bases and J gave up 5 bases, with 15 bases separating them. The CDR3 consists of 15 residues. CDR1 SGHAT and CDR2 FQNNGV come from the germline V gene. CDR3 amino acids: CASSLNTGRGYGYTF. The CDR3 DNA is TGTGCCAGCAGCTTAAATACAGGGCGGGGATATGGCTACACCTTC.

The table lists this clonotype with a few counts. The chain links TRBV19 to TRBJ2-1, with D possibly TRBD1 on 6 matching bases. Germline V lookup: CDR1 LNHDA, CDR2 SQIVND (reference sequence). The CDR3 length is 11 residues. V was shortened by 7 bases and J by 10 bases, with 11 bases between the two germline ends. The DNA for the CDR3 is TGTGCCAGTACCTCGGGGACAGAGCAGTTCTTC. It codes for CASTSGTEQFF.

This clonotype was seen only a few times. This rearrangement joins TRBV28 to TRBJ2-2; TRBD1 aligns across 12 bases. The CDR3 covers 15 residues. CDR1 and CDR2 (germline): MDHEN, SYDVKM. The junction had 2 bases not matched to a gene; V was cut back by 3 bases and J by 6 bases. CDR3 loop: CASSLGTGGPGELFF. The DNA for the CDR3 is TGTGCCAGCAGTTTGGGGACAGGGGGCCCCGGGGAGCTGTTTTTT.

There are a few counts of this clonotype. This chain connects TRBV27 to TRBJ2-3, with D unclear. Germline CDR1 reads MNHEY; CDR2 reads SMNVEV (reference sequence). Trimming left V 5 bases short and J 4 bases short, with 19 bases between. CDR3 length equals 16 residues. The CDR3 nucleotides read TGTGCCAGCAGTGATAGTAATGACCATTTTTCAGATACGCAGTATTTT. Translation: CASSDSNDHFSDTQYF.

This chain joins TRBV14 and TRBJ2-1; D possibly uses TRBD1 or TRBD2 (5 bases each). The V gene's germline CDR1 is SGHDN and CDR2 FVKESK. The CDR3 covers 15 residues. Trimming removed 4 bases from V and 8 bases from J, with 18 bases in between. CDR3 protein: CASSRQGLLGDEQFF. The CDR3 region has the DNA TGTGCCAGCAGCCGACAAGGACTGTTAGGGGATGAGCAGTTCTTC.

CDR3 amino acids: CAWSDRYEQFF. The CDR3 DNA sequence: TGTGCCTGGAGTGACCGGTATGAGCAGTTCTTC. The chain links TRBV30 to TRBJ2-1; D unresolved. This CDR3 spans 11 amino acids. The V end lost 1 base, the J end lost 8 bases, and 6 bases lay between the germline ends. The germline V gene encodes CDR1 GTSNPN and CDR2 SVGIG (reference sequence).

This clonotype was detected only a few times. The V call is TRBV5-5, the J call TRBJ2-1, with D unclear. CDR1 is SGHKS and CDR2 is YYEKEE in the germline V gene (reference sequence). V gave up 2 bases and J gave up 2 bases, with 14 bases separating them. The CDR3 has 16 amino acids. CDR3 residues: CASSFVDGTTYNEQFF. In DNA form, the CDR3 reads TGTGCCAGCAGCTTCGTCGACGGAACTACCTACAATGAGCAGTTCTTC.

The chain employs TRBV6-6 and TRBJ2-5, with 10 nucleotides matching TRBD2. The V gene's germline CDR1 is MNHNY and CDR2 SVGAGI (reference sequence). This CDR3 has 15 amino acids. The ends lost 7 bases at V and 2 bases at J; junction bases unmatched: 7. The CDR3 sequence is CASTKAAGGQETQYF. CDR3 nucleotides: TGTGCCAGCACCAAGGCAGCGGGGGGGCAAGAGACCCAGTACTTC.

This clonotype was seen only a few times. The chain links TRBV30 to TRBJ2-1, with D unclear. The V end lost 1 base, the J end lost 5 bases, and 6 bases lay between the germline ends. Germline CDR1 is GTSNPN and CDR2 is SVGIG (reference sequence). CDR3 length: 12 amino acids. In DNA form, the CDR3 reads TGTGCCTGGAGTGCCCCTAACAATGAGCAGTTCTTC. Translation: CAWSAPNNEQFF.

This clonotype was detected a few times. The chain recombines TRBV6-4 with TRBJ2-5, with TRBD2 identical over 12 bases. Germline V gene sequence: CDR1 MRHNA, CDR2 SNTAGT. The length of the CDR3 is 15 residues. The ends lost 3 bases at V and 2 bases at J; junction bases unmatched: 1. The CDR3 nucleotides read TGTGCCAGCAGTGAGGGACTAGCGGGTCAAGAGACCCAGTACTTC. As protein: CASSEGLAGQETQYF.

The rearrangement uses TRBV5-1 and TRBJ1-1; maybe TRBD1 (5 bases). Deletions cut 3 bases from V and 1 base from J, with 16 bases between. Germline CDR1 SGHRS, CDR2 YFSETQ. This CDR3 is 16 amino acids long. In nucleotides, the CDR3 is TGCGCCAGCAGCTGGGGTGCGGGACGTACGAACACTGAAGCTTTCTTT. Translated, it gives CASSWGAGRTNTEAFF.

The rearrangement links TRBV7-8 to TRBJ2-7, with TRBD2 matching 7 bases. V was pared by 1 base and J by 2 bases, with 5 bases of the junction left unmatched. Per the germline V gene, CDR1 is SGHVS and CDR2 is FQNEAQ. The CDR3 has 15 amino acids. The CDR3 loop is CASSLGGGSAYEQYF. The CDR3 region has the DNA TGTGCCAGCAGCTTAGGGGGCGGGAGTGCCTACGAGCAGTACTTC. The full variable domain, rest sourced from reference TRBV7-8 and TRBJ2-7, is GAGVSQSPRYKVAKRGQDVALRCDPISGHVSLFWYQQALGQGPEFLTYFQNEAQLDKSGLPSDRFFAERPEGSVSTLKIQRTQQEDSAVYLCASSLGGGSAYEQYFGPGTRLTVT.

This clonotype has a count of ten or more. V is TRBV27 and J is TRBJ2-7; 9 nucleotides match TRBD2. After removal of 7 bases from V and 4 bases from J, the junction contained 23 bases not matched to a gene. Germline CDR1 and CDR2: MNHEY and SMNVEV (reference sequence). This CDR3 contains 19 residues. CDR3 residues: CASTQEGLSASGERYEQYF. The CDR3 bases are TGTGCCAGCACGCAGGAAGGGCTAAGTGCTAGCGGGGAGAGGTACGAGCAGTACTTC.

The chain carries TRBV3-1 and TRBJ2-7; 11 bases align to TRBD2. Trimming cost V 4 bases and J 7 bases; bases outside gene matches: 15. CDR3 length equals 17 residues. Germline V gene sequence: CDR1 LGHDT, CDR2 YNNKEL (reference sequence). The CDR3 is CASSPSLYSGGAGEQYF. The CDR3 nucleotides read TGTGCCAGCAGCCCAAGTTTGTATAGCGGGGGGGCTGGAGAGCAGTACTTC.

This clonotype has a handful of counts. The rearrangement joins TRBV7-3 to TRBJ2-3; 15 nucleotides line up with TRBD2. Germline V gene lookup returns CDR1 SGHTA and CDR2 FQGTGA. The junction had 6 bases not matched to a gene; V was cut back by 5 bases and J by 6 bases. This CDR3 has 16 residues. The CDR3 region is CASSPRTSGRADTQYF. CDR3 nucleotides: TGTGCCAGCAGCCCGCGGACTAGCGGGAGGGCGGATACGCAGTATTTT.

Here the CDR3 reads CASSSNYGQYF. CDR3 sequence (DNA): TGTGCCAGCAGTTCTAACTACGGACAGTACTTC. This chain links TRBV6-1 with TRBJ2-7, with D uncertain. V was shortened by 5 bases and J by 10 bases, with 12 bases between the two germline ends. Germline values: CDR1 MNHNS, CDR2 SASEGT. This CDR3 has 11 residues.

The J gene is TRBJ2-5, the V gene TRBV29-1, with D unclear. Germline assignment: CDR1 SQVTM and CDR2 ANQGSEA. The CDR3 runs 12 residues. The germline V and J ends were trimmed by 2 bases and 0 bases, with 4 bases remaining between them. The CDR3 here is CSVEPNQETQYF. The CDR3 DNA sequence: TGCAGCGTTGAACCCAACCAAGAGACCCAGTACTTC.

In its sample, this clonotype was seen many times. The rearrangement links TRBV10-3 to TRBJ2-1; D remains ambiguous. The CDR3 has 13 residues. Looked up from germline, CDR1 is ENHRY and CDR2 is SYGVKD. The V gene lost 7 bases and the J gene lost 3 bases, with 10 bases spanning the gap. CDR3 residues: CAITPNRYNEQFF. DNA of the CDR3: TGTGCCATCACCCCCAACCGCTACAATGAGCAGTTCTTC.

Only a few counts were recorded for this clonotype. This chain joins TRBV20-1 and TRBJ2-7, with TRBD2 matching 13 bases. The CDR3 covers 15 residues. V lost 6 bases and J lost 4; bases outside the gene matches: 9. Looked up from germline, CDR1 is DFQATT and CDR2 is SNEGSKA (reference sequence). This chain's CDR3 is CSAVTSGRSGYEQYF. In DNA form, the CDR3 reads TGCAGTGCGGTGACTAGCGGGAGGTCAGGGTACGAGCAGTACTTC.

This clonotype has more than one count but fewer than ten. The CDR3 here is CASSAGPTYEQYF. The DNA for the CDR3 is TGTGCCAGTAGTGCGGGACCCACCTACGAGCAGTACTTC. The chain employs TRBV19 and TRBJ2-7, with a weak D call TRBD2 (6 bases). With 5 bases removed from V and 2 bases from J, the gap between germline ends came to 10 bases. CDR1 is LNHDA, CDR2 SQIVND, per germline (reference sequence). This CDR3 has 13 amino acids. Complete variable domain (other parts from reference TRBV19 and TRBJ2-7): DGGITQSPKYLFRKEGQNVTLSCEQNLNHDAMYWYRQDPGQGLRLIYYSQIVNDFQKGDIAEGYSVSREKKESFPLTVTSAQKNPTAFYLCASSAGPTYEQYFGPGTRLTVT.

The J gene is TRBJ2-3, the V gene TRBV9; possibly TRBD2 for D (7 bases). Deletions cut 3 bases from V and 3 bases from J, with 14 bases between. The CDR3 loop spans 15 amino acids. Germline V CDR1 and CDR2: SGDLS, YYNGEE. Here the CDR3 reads CASSGGGRSTDTQYF. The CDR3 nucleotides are TGTGCCAGCAGCGGGGGGGGCAGGTCTACAGATACGCAGTATTTT.

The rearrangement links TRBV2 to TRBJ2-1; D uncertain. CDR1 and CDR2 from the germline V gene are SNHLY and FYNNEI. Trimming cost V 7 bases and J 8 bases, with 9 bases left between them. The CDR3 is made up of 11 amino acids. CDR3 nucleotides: TGTGCCAGCATCTTGATACATGAGCAGTTCTTC. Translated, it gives CASILIHEQFF.

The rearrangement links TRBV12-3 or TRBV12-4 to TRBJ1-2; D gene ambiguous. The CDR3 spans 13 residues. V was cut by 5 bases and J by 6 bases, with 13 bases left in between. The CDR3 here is CASSPRDGDGYTF. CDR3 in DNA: TGTGCCAGCAGTCCGCGCGACGGGGATGGCTACACCTTC.

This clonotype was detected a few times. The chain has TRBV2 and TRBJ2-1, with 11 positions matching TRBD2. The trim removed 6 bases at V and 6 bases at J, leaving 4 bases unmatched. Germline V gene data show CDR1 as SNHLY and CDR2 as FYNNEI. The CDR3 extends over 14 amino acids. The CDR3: CASRLAGGTNEQFF. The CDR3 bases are TGTGCCAGCAGGCTAGCGGGAGGTACCAATGAGCAGTTCTTC.

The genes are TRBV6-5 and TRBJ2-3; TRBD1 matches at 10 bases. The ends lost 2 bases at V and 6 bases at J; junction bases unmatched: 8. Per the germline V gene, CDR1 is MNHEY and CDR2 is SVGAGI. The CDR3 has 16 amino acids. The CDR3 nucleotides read TGTGCCAGCAGTTACGCAGACAGGGGGCTAAAGGATACGCAGTATTTT. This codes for CASSYADRGLKDTQYF.